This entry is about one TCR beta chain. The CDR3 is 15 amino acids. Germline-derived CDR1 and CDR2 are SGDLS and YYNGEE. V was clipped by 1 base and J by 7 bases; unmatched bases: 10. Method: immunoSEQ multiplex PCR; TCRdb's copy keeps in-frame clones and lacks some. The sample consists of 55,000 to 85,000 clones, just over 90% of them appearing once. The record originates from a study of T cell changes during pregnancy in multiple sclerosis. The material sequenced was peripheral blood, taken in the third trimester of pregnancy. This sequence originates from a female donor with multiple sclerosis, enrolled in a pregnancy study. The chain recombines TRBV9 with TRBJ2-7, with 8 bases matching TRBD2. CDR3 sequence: CASSVYTGGPGEQYF. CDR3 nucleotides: TGTGCCAGCAGCGTATATACGGGAGGGCCAGGGGAGCAGTACTTC.